This is a list of T cell receptor beta chains from one sample in a study of cytomegalovirus exposure and HLA in healthy donors. Assay: immunoSEQ multiplex PCR; the TCRdb copy retains only in-frame clones and omits some. Here the sample spans 150,000 or so clones, about 88% being singletons. Specimen: PBMCs. The source is a woman aged 18-29 years in good health and CMV-seropositive. Each CDR3 is given with its conserved first and last residue. D genes are given only for firm matches. Rows give clone size only sometimes, using once, few, many, or a class for an expanded clone.

.,.,TRBJ1-1,TRBV27,TGTGCCAGCAGTTGGGGGGGGAGTCGTGAAGCTTTCTTT,CASSWGGSREAFF
.,few,TRBJ1-6,TRBV10-3,TGTGCCATCAAGGAGACGCTTAATTCACCCCTCCACTTT,CAIKETLNSPLHF
TRBD1,once,TRBJ1-1,TRBV30,TGTGCCTGGACGGTAACAGGGGTGATGAACACTGAAGCTTTCTTT,CAWTVTGVMNTEAFF
.,few,TRBJ2-7,TRBV7-2,TGTGCCAGCAGCTCACAAGACAGGCCTCGCGAGCAGTACTTC,CASSSQDRPREQYF
TRBD1,.,TRBJ2-3,TRBV6-5,TGTGCCAGCAGTCCGGGACAGGGCTCCACAGATACGCAGTATTTT,CASSPGQGSTDTQYF
TRBD1,.,TRBJ2-7,TRBV7-9,TGTGCCAGCAGCTTGACAGGGGCCCCCTACGAGCAGTACTTC,CASSLTGAPYEQYF
.,once,TRBJ2-2,TRBV5-6,TGTGCCAGCAGCTTGTACAGGGCCACCGGGGAGCTGTTTTTT,CASSLYRATGELFF
.,.,TRBJ2-1,TRBV2,TGTGCCAGCAGGGGGGGGCCTTTGAATGAGCAGTTCTTC,CASRGGPLNEQFF
.,.,TRBJ2-5,TRBV2,TGTGCCAGCAGTTCTTTCTATTCGTCTCCCCAGTACTTC,CASSSFYSSPQYF
.,.,TRBJ2-3,TRBV18,TGTGCCAGCTCAGCAGATCCCTTTTCGCAGTATTTT,CASSADPFSQYF
.,.,TRBJ1-2,TRBV2,TGTGCCAGCAGTGAAGCGCGGGGTAATGGCTACACCTTC,CASSEARGNGYTF
TRBD1,.,TRBJ2-7,TRBV19,TGTGCCAGTAGCCCGACAGGGGTATCCTACGAGCAGTACTTC,CASSPTGVSYEQYF
TRBD2,.,TRBJ2-1,TRBV5-6,TGTGCCAGCAGCTTCCCTGGGACTAGCGGGGGGTCTTCCTCTGAACAGTTCTTC,CASSFPGTSGGSSSEQFF
.,.,TRBJ2-7,TRBV9,TGTGCCAGCAGCGTAGCTGGTCTGGCAAGCTCCTACGAGCAGTACTTC,CASSVAGLASSYEQYF
.,.,TRBJ1-1,TRBV4-2,TGTGCCAGCAGCCAAGAAGGACAGATGAACACTGAAGCTTTCTTT,CASSQEGQMNTEAFF
.,.,TRBJ2-1,TRBV6-5,TGTGCCAGCAACGGAGTAATCAACAATGAGCAGTTCTTC,CASNGVINNEQFF
TRBD2,.,TRBJ2-1,TRBV27,TGTGCCAGCGTAATCCGAGGCGGGGGGGCCAATGAGCAGTTCTTC,CASVIRGGGANEQFF
TRBD1,.,TRBJ1-3,TRBV19,TGTGCCAGTAGTACGGACAGGGGGCGGACTGGAAACACCATATATTTT,CASSTDRGRTGNTIYF
TRBD1,.,TRBJ2-7,TRBV6-6,TGTGCCAGCAGTAAGGGACAGGGGTGGTACGAGCAGTACTTC,CASSKGQGWYEQYF
TRBD1,.,TRBJ1-2,TRBV30,TGTGCCTGGAGTGTAAGGACAGGAGGCGAAGGCTACACCTTC,CAWSVRTGGEGYTF
.,once,TRBJ2-1,TRBV20-1,TGCAGTGCTGACCCTCCTAGGCAGTTCTTC,CSADPPRQFF
TRBD1,.,TRBJ1-2,TRBV7-2,TGTGCCAGCAGCTCCGACCCCGGGACAGGGGGCCGTGGCTACACCTTC,CASSSDPGTGGRGYTF
TRBD1,.,TRBJ1-4,TRBV5-1,TGCGCCAGCAGCCAGGGGGCAACTAATGAAAAACTGTTTTTT,CASSQGATNEKLFF
.,.,TRBJ2-1,TRBV5-6,TGTGCCAGCAGCTTGGGGGGGCGCTGGGATGAGCAGTTCTTC,CASSLGGRWDEQFF
TRBD1,.,TRBJ2-3,TRBV15,TGTGCCACCAGCGGGGTCAGGGGGCGAGATACAGATACGCAGTATTTT,CATSGVRGRDTDTQYF
.,.,TRBJ2-5,TRBV6-1,TGTGCCAGCAGTGAATCGCGAGAGACCCAGTACTTC,CASSESRETQYF
.,.,TRBJ1-1,TRBV28,TGTGCCAGCAGTTTTCTGGACTTACCTATGACTGAAGCTTTCTTT,CASSFLDLPMTEAFF
.,.,TRBJ2-5,TRBV29-1,TGCAGCGTGCCGGGACTGGGCGAGACCCAGTACTTC,CSVPGLGETQYF
TRBD1,.,TRBJ1-4,TRBV5-6,TGTGCCAGCAGCTTACCGGGACAGCCTTTAACTAATGAAAAACTGTTTTTT,CASSLPGQPLTNEKLFF
.,.,TRBJ1-5,TRBV19,TGTGCCAGTAGCCCTCGGGGACATAGCAATCAGCCCCAGCATTTT,CASSPRGHSNQPQHF
.,.,TRBJ1-3,TRBV5-6,TGTGCCAGCAGCCGGGTGTTATTAGGAGGGAGGACGAACACCATATATTTT,CASSRVLLGGRTNTIYF
.,.,TRBJ2-1,TRBV28,TGTGCCAGCAGTTTACAGCGGGCAAATAATGAGCAGTTCTTC,CASSLQRANNEQFF
TRBD2,.,TRBJ2-5,TRBV19,TGTGCCAGTAGTATAGGAGCGGGGGGGCCTATGGAGACCCAGTACTTC,CASSIGAGGPMETQYF
.,.,TRBJ1-2,TRBV19,TGTGCCACCACAGATTCCTATGGCTACACCTTC,CATTDSYGYTF
TRBD1,.,TRBJ2-7,TRBV29-1,TGCAGCGCCGTTGACAGGGTGGTTGGGGAGCAGTACTTC,CSAVDRVVGEQYF
.,once,TRBJ1-6,TRBV5-5,TGTGCCAGCAGCTTGGGCAGGGCTAATAATTCACCCCTCCACTTT,CASSLGRANNSPLHF
.,.,TRBJ1-6,TRBV5-1,TGCGCCAGCAGCTTGGAGGCAGGGGATAGATCACCCCTCCACTTT,CASSLEAGDRSPLHF
TRBD1,.,TRBJ2-7,TRBV18,TGTGCCAGCTCACCGACCGGGACAGGGGTCTACGAGCAGTACTTC,CASSPTGTGVYEQYF
TRBD1,.,TRBJ2-5,TRBV7-6,TGTGCCAGCAGCTTATATGGGGACAGCCTGTCCCAAGAGACCCAGTACTTC,CASSLYGDSLSQETQYF
.,.,TRBJ1-2,TRBV7-2,TGTGCCAGCAGCCTATCGGGACAATCTAACTATGGCTACACCTTC,CASSLSGQSNYGYTF
.,few,TRBJ2-7,TRBV10-2,TGCGCCAGCAGTGAGTACGACACTTCCTACTCCTACGAGCAGTACTTC,CASSEYDTSYSYEQYF
.,.,TRBJ1-5,TRBV4-3,TGCGCCAGCAGCCTGGATTGGACAAGAAGGGATCAGCCCCAGCATTTT,CASSLDWTRRDQPQHF
TRBD1,.,TRBJ1-1,TRBV28,TGTGCCAGCCGGGCAGGGGGCACCGGGACTGAAGCTTTCTTT,CASRAGGTGTEAFF
TRBD1,.,TRBJ2-2,TRBV7-2,TGTGCCAGCAGCCGGGGACAGGGCAATTTATACACCGGGGAGCTGTTTTTT,CASSRGQGNLYTGELFF
TRBD1,.,TRBJ1-2,TRBV15,TGTGCCACCAGCAGAGGGACAGGGACCTATGGCTACACCTTC,CATSRGTGTYGYTF
TRBD1,.,TRBJ2-1,TRBV28,TGTGCCAGCACCGGGGGACAGGGCTTCCCCTACAATGAGCAGTTCTTC,CASTGGQGFPYNEQFF
.,.,TRBJ2-2,TRBV11-2,TGTGCCAGCAGCTTAGTTCCAGGGGACACCGGGGAGCTGTTTTTT,CASSLVPGDTGELFF
TRBD2,.,TRBJ2-7,TRBV19,TGTGCCAGTAGTAGCCCCGGGGGGAACTCCTACGAGCAGTACTTC,CASSSPGGNSYEQYF
TRBD1,few,TRBJ1-2,TRBV27,TGTGCCAGCAGTCAACCGGGACAGAGCTATGGCTACACCTTC,CASSQPGQSYGYTF
TRBD1,.,TRBJ1-4,TRBV6-5,TGTGCCAGCAGCCAGACAGGGGAGGGTGAAAAACTGTTTTTT,CASSQTGEGEKLFF
.,once,TRBJ2-7,TRBV6-5,TGTGCCAGCAGATCCACTGAGGAGCAGTACTTC,CASRSTEEQYF
TRBD1,.,TRBJ2-1,TRBV27,TGTGCCAGCAGCCGGGACAGGTACAATGAGCAGTTCTTC,CASSRDRYNEQFF
.,.,TRBJ2-7,TRBV4-3,TGCGCCAGCAGCCAAGGTCAAACTCCGGGGAACGAGCAGTACTTC,CASSQGQTPGNEQYF
.,.,TRBJ1-4,TRBV9,TGTGCCAGCAGCGCCTCCCCCGCAACTAATGAAAAACTGTTTTTT,CASSASPATNEKLFF
TRBD1,.,TRBJ2-5,TRBV11-2,TGTGCCAGCACCCCAAATCACAGGGGGTTAAAAGAGACCCAGTACTTC,CASTPNHRGLKETQYF
TRBD1,.,TRBJ1-6,TRBV7-2,TGTGCCAGCAGCCGCGACAGGGGATCTCGGTCACCCCTCCACTTT,CASSRDRGSRSPLHF
.,.,TRBJ1-6,TRBV6-4,TGTGCCAGCCGGAGCTCCTATAATTCACCCCTCCACTTT,CASRSSYNSPLHF